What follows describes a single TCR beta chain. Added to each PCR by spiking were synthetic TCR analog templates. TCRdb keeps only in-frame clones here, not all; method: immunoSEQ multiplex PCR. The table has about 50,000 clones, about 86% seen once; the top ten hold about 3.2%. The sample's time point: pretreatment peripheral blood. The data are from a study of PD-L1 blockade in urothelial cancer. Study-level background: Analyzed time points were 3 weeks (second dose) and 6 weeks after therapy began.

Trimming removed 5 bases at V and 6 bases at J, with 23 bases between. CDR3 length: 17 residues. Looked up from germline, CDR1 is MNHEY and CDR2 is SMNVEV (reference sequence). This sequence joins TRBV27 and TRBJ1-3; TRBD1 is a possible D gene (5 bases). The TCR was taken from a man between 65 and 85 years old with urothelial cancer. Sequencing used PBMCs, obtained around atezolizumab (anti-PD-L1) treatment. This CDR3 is CASSRDRPSLQENTIYF. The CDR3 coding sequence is TGTGCCAGCAGTCGAGATCGGCCCTCGCTACAGGAAAACACCATATATTTT.